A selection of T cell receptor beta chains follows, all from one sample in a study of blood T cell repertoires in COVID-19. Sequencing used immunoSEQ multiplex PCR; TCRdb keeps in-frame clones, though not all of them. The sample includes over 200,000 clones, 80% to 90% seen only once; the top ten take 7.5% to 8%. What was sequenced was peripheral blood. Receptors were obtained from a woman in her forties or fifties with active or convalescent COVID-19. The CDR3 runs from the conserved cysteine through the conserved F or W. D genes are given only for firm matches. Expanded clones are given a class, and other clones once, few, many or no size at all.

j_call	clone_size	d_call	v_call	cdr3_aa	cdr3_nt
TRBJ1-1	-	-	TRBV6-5	CASRDWTVNTEAFF	TGTGCCAGCAGAGATTGGACAGTTAACACTGAAGCTTTCTTT
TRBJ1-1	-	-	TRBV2	CASSELGQFEAFF	TGTGCCAGCAGTGAATTAGGACAGTTTGAAGCTTTCTTT
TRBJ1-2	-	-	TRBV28	CASYAGSGNYGYTF	TGTGCCAGCTACGCCGGGTCGGGGAACTATGGCTACACCTTC
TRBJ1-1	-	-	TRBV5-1	CASSPVDSTEAFF	TGCGCCAGCAGCCCCGTGGACAGCACTGAAGCTTTCTTT
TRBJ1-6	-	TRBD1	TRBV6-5	CASGSGQGTSPLHF	TGTGCCAGCGGGTCGGGACAGGGTACTTCACCCCTCCACTTT
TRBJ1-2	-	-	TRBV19	CASSPRDGYGYTF	TGTGCCAGTAGTCCCAGGGATGGCTATGGCTACACCTTC
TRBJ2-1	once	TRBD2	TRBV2	CASSHGGGPRNEQFF	TGTGCCAGCAGTCACGGGGGGGGACCGCGGAATGAGCAGTTCTTC
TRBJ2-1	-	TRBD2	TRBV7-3	CASRGLAGGPTGEQFF	TGTGCCAGCAGAGGACTAGCGGGAGGGCCTACGGGTGAGCAGTTCTTC
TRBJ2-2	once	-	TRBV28	CASSFSTGHSTGELFF	TGTGCCAGCAGTTTTTCGACGGGACATAGCACCGGGGAGCTGTTTTTT
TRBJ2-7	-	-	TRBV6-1	CASSEELQVF	TGTGCCAGCAGTGAAGAATTACAGGTCTTC
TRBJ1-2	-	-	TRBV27	CASGALANYGYTF	TGTGCCAGCGGGGCTTTGGCTAACTATGGCTACACCTTC
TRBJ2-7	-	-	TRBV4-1	CASSHQFSTNYEQYF	TGCGCCAGCAGCCACCAGTTTTCGACTAACTACGAGCAGTACTTC
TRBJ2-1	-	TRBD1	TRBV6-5	CASSYEQGVGEQFF	TGTGCCAGCAGTTACGAACAGGGGGTTGGGGAGCAGTTCTTC
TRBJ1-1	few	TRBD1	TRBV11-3	CASSSGQGENTEAFF	TGTGCCAGCAGCTCTGGACAGGGGGAGAACACTGAAGCTTTCTTT
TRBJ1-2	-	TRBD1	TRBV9	CASSATGTANYGYTF	TGTGCCAGCAGCGCCACCGGGACAGCAAACTATGGCTACACCTTC
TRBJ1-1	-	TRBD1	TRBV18	CASSPGTGMNTEAFF	TGTGCCAGCTCACCAGGGACAGGCATGAACACTGAAGCTTTCTTT
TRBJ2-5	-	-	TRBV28	CASSLLGGDQETQYF	TGTGCCAGCAGTTTACTCGGGGGAGACCAAGAGACCCAGTACTTC
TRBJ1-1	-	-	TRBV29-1	CSVESAGSMNTEAFF	TGCAGCGTAGAATCGGCAGGGTCCATGAACACTGAAGCTTTCTTT
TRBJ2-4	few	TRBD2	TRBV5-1	CASSSLAGMTKNIQYF	TGCGCCAGCAGCTCCCTAGCGGGGATGACCAAAAACATTCAGTACTTC
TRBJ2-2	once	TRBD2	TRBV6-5	CASIDHAGGLRELFF	TGTGCCAGCATAGATCATGCGGGGGGGTTGCGGGAGCTGTTTTTT
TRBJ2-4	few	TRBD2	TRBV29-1	CSVQLLGGGAIQYF	TGCAGCGTTCAACTACTCGGCGGGGGAGCCATTCAGTACTTC
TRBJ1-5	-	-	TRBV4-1	CASSQGEAPLFEPQHF	TGCGCCAGCAGCCAAGGGGAGGCCCCCCTTTTTGAGCCCCAGCATTTT
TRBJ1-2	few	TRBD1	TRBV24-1	CATGQASNYGYTF	TGTGCCACCGGACAGGCTTCTAACTATGGCTACACCTTC
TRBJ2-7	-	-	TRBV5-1	CASSLGRVDEQYF	TGCGCCAGCAGCTTGGGCCGGGTGGACGAGCAGTACTTC
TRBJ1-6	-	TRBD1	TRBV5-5	CASSRGQGDSPLHF	TGTGCCAGCAGCCGGGGACAGGGTGATTCACCCCTCCACTTT